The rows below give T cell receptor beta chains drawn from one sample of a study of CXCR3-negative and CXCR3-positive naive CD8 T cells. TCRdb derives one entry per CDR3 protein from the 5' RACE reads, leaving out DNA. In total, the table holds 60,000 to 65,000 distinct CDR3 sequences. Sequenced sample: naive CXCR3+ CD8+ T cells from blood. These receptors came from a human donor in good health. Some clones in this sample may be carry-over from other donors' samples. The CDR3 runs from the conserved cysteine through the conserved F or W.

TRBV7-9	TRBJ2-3	CASSLLAGTDTQYF
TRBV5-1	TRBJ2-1	CASSRGVRAYNEQFF
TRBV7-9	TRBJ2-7	CASSSLREGATYEQYF
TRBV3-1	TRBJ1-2	CASSQGAPSEGGYTF
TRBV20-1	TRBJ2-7	CSAEVGNEQYF
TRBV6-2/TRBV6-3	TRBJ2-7	CASSRGTESYEQYF
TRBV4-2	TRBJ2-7	CASSQVPDSYEQYF
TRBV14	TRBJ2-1	CASSPQQGATLNEQFF
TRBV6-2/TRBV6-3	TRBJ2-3	CASSYPSGGAGDTQYF
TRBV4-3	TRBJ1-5	CASSQDLDPGVGQPQHF
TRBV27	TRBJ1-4	CASKRRGANEKLFF
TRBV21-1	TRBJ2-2	CASSQGQVNTGELFF
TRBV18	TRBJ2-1	CASSPVGNEQFF
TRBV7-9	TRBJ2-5	CASSARPGQGQETQYF
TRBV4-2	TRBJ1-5	CASSHGTGGIQPQHF
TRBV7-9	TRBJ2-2	CASTPTVNTGELFF
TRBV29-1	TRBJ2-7	CSASGSSYEQYF
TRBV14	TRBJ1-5	CASSRLGGQPQHF
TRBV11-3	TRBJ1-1	CASSSGYTEAFF
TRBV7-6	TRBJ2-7	CASSLGRFYEQYF
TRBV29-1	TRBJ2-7	CSVSYMGALRNEQYF
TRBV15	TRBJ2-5	CATSGLGQGETQYF
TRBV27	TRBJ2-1	CASSLPGGPYNEQFF
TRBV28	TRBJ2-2	CASRQASNTGELFF
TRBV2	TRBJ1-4	CASSDSGQFNEKLFF
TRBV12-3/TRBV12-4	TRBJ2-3	CASLLEQSTDTQYF
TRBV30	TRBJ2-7	CAWSVLQPNEQYF
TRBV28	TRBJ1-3	CASRYATATGNTIYF
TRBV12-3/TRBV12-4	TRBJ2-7	CASSLNHGYEQYF
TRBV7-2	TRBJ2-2	CASSFFGVVLANTGELFF
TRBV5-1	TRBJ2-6	CASSFEGSGANVLTF
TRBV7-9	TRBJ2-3	CASSYGNTQYF
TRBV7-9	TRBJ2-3	CASRWGSSISDTQYF
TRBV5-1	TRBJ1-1	CASSLVPGRKNTEAFF
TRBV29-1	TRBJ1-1	CSVDGVTEAFF
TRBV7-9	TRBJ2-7	CASSLWGGYEQYF
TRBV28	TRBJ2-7	CASSLKAGAFYEQYF
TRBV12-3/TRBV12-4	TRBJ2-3	CASSLSGNAEDTQYF
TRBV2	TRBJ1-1	CARTSPPGDTEAFF
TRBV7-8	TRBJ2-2	CASTTLGSGDGGELFF
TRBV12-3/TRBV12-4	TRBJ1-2	CASSLTYHHGYTF
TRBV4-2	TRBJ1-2	CASSAHPDREANYGYTF
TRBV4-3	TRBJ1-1	CASSQYRVNTEAFF
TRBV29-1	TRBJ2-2	CSVAGTGNTGELFF
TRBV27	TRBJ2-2	CASSSGGWTTGELFF
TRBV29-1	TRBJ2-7	CSVRGSNYEQYF
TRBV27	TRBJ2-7	CASSSQDRVDEQYF
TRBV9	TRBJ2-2	CASSGNTGELFF
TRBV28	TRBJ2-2	CASLAGGPPGELFF
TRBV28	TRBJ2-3	CASSFLTETTDTQYF
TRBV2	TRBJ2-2	CAFGGVGELFF
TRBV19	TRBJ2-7	CASRQGAVYEQYF
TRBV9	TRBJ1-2	CASSVEGLPNYGYTF
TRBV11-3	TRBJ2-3	CASSQPGLAGADTQYF
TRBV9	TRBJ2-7	CASSPTGKITYEQYF
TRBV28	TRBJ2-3	CASSQAGDTQYF
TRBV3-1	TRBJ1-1	CASSQIQNTEAFF